This T cell receptor (beta chain) was identified during a study of blood T cell repertoires in COVID-19. Study overall: The United States, Italy and Spain supplied acute and convalescent COVID-19 samples. PBMCs, B-cell-depleted T cells, or T cells were the source of the cDNA or gDNA that made up the material.

In the original analysis: Nucleated cell number was recorded as an estimate derived from reference gene primer amplification. Sequencing was performed with immunoSEQ multiplex PCR; in TCRdb, only in-frame clones are kept and a portion is missing. That table gives V, J and clone size, and the DNA gave D and trimming. The sample includes some 150,000 clones, about 91% seen only once; the top ten take 1.5% to 1.7%. This clone has just one count. The germline gives CDR1 SGHTA, CDR2 FQGNSA. Trimming removed 2 bases from V and 0 bases from J, with 8 bases in between. The CDR3 sequence is 15 residues long. The V gene is TRBV7-2, the J gene TRBJ1-3, with D perhaps matching TRBD1 (6 bases). This receptor was taken from a woman aged 55 to 70 with acute or convalescent COVID-19. The material sequenced was peripheral blood. Here the CDR3 DNA reads TGTGCCAGCAGCTTACAGGGGAGCTCTGGAAACACCATATATTTT. This codes for CASSLQGSSGNTIYF.